These T cell receptor beta chains were read from a single sample in a study of control samples from healthy donors and cancer patients. The table came from immunoSEQ multiplex PCR; TCRdb's copy has only in-frame clones and leaves some out. The sample carries 150,000 to 200,000 clones, 96% recorded once. The sample was blood. The receptors come from a woman aged 30 to 39 in good health. The CDR3 runs from the conserved cysteine through the conserved F or W. The D gene is left open where the match is weak. Expanded clones are given a class, and other clones once, few, many or no size at all.

j_call cdr3_length v_call clone_size d_call cdr3_aa cdr3_nt
TRBJ1-4 13 TRBV18 - - CASSGGRGGKLFF TGTGCCAGCTCAGGGGGCCGTGGCGGAAAACTGTTTTTT
TRBJ2-1 16 TRBV7-6 - TRBD2 CASSSGTRATYNEQFF TGTGCCAGCAGCTCCGGGACTAGGGCCACCTACAATGAGCAGTTCTTC
TRBJ2-7 15 TRBV6-2/TRBV6-3 - - CASSYVGGASYEQYF TGTGCCAGCAGTTACGTGGGGGGGGCCTCCTACGAGCAGTACTTC
TRBJ2-7 13 TRBV27 - - CASSLGVLYEQYF TGTGCCAGCAGTTTAGGGGTCCTCTACGAGCAGTACTTC
TRBJ2-2 14 TRBV7-9 - - CASSPTGGTGELFF TGTGCCAGCAGCCCGACAGGAGGCACCGGGGAGCTGTTTTTT
TRBJ1-2 13 TRBV5-4 - - CASSLWQIYGYTF TGTGCCAGCAGCTTGTGGCAGATCTATGGCTACACCTTC
TRBJ1-1 12 TRBV30 - TRBD1 CANHRGNTEAFF TGTGCCAACCACAGGGGGAACACTGAAGCTTTCTTT
TRBJ2-4 16 TRBV4-2 - TRBD1 CASSKGQGLAKNIQYF TGTGCCAGCAGCAAGGGACAGGGACTAGCCAAAAACATTCAGTACTTC
TRBJ2-1 16 TRBV29-1 - TRBD2 CSVEELGTSGDVGQFF TGCAGCGTTGAAGAACTGGGGACTAGCGGGGACGTTGGGCAGTTCTTC
TRBJ1-5 15 TRBV18 - - CASSPQESSNQPQHF TGTGCCAGCTCACCACAGGAATCTAGCAATCAGCCCCAGCATTTT
TRBJ2-3 14 TRBV3-1/TRBV3-2 - TRBD2 CASSQDTSGYTQYF TGTGCCAGCAGCCAAGATACTAGCGGATATACGCAGTATTTT
TRBJ1-2 15 TRBV15 - - CATSPTGAGTYGYTF TGTGCCACCAGCCCCACGGGAGCAGGGACCTATGGCTACACCTTC
TRBJ1-5 16 TRBV4-1 - - CASSQRLLRDNQPQHF TGCGCCAGCAGCCAAAGATTGTTAAGAGACAATCAGCCCCAGCATTTT
TRBJ1-1 16 TRBV7-4 - - CASTTPVGKEFAEAFF TGTGCCAGCACCACCCCGGTGGGAAAGGAGTTCGCTGAAGCTTTCTTT
TRBJ1-2 13 TRBV28 - TRBD1 CASSLGQGGGYTF TGTGCCAGCAGTTTGGGCCAGGGGGGTGGCTACACCTTC
TRBJ1-5 17 TRBV18 - - CASSPIGAGSGNQPQHF TGTGCCAGCTCACCAATAGGGGCCGGTAGCGGCAATCAGCCCCAGCATTTT
TRBJ2-2 14 TRBV9 - - CASSIRQNTGELFF TGTGCCAGCAGCATACGACAGAACACCGGGGAGCTGTTTTTT
TRBJ1-4 20 TRBV6-1 once - CASSDYFWDQGFTTNEKLFF TGTGCCAGCAGTGACTATTTTTGGGACCAGGGTTTTACAACTAATGAAAAACTGTTTTTT
TRBJ2-2 13 TRBV13 - - CASSSRLTGELFF TGTGCCAGCAGCTCCAGACTAACCGGGGAGCTGTTTTTT
TRBJ2-5 11 TRBV12-3/TRBV12-4 once - CASSTGMAQYF TGTGCCAGCAGTACAGGGATGGCCCAGTACTTC
TRBJ1-2 15 TRBV28 - TRBD1 CASSLPTGLSYGYTF TGTGCCAGCAGTCTCCCGACAGGGTTGAGCTATGGCTACACCTTC
TRBJ2-1 16 TRBV7-2 - TRBD2 CASSLAALAGANEQFF TGTGCCAGCAGCTTAGCAGCCCTAGCGGGAGCGAATGAGCAGTTCTTC
TRBJ1-2 13 TRBV5-4 - - CASSLDQNYGYTF TGTGCCAGCAGCTTAGATCAGAACTATGGCTACACCTTC
TRBJ1-5 16 TRBV5-1 - TRBD1 CASSPGGTGWYQPQHF TGCGCCAGCAGCCCGGGTGGGACAGGGTGGTATCAGCCCCAGCATTTT
TRBJ1-6 14 TRBV9 - TRBD1 CASSAHRGNSPLHF TGTGCCAGCAGCGCCCACAGGGGTAATTCACCCCTCCACTTT
TRBJ1-2 14 TRBV5-1 - TRBD1 CASSLQTGHYGYTF TGCGCCAGCAGCTTGCAGACAGGGCACTATGGCTACACCTTC
TRBJ1-6 15 TRBV9 few - CASSVQGSYNSPLHF TGTGCCAGCAGCGTACAGGGGAGCTATAATTCACCCCTCCACTTT
TRBJ2-7 14 TRBV28 - TRBD2 CASRSSGLTYEQYF TGTGCCAGCCGATCTAGCGGCCTTACCTACGAGCAGTACTTC
TRBJ2-1 16 TRBV19 - TRBD1 CASSIIGGQGANEQFF TGTGCCAGTAGTATAATCGGGGGACAGGGGGCCAATGAGCAGTTCTTC
TRBJ2-7 13 TRBV18 - - CASSPATFYEQYF TGTGCCAGCTCACCGGCGACATTCTACGAGCAGTACTTC
TRBJ1-4 14 TRBV28 once - CATRTLVLNEKLFF TGTGCCACCAGGACTCTGGTACTTAATGAAAAACTGTTTTTT
TRBJ1-3 16 TRBV5-1 - TRBD1 CASSLFGDSSGNTIYF TGCGCCAGCAGCTTGTTTGGGGACAGCTCTGGAAACACCATATATTTT
TRBJ2-1 13 TRBV10-3 - TRBD1 CAVRQGSYNEQFF TGTGCCGTTCGACAGGGATCCTACAATGAGCAGTTCTTC
TRBJ1-1 15 TRBV9 - - CARSGWEGGRTEAFF TGTGCCCGCAGCGGATGGGAGGGGGGAAGAACTGAAGCTTTCTTT
TRBJ2-7 14 TRBV30 - TRBD2 CAWRGLASSYEQYF TGTGCCTGGAGGGGACTAGCGAGCTCCTACGAGCAGTACTTC
TRBJ2-7 13 TRBV15 - - CATSRDRGSEQYF TGTGCCACCAGCAGAGATCGGGGTAGCGAGCAGTACTTC
TRBJ1-5 14 TRBV19 - - CASNPGGSNQPQHF TGTGCCAGCAACCCCGGGGGGAGCAATCAGCCCCAGCATTTT
TRBJ1-4 11 TRBV6-5 once - CASRFNEKLFF TGTGCCAGCAGGTTTAATGAAAAACTGTTTTTT
TRBJ2-1 11 TRBV20-1 - - CSARGRDEQFF TGCAGTGCCCGCGGCAGGGATGAGCAGTTCTTC
TRBJ1-4 15 TRBV7-9 - TRBD1 CASSPGTGVGEKLFF TGTGCCAGCAGCCCGGGGACAGGGGTTGGCGAAAAACTGTTTTTT
TRBJ1-1 14 TRBV28 - TRBD1 CASRNRGQNTEAFF TGTGCCAGCAGAAACAGGGGCCAGAACACTGAAGCTTTCTTT
TRBJ2-3 14 TRBV5-4 - - CASSLAASLYTQYF TGTGCCAGCAGCTTGGCAGCTAGTTTGTATACGCAGTATTTT
TRBJ2-3 14 TRBV9 once TRBD2 CASSVWTSTDTQYF TGTGCCAGCAGCGTGTGGACTAGTACAGATACGCAGTATTTT
TRBJ1-1 12 TRBV5-6 - - CASSLAWAEAFF TGTGCCAGCAGCTTGGCCTGGGCTGAAGCTTTCTTT
TRBJ2-1 17 TRBV7-2 - TRBD2 CASSFRAGGGTYNEQFF TGTGCCAGCAGCTTCCGAGCGGGGGGTGGCACTTACAATGAGCAGTTCTTC
TRBJ1-2 15 TRBV12-1 - - CASSFEPADNYGYTF TGTGCCAGCAGCTTCGAACCAGCAGATAACTATGGCTACACCTTC
TRBJ2-1 16 TRBV11-2 - - CASSYPGKSSYNEQFF TGTGCCAGCAGCTACCCAGGTAAGAGCTCCTACAATGAGCAGTTCTTC
TRBJ2-7 15 TRBV5-6 - TRBD1 CASSLTGTGSYEQYF TGTGCCAGCAGCCTAACCGGGACAGGGTCCTACGAGCAGTACTTC